What follows describes a single TCR beta chain. The data are from a study of blood T cell repertoires in COVID-19. For the study at large: The cDNA or gDNA used as material had been derived from T cells, B-cell-depleted T cells, or PBMCs.

The age range of participants was 18 to 89 years, with residence in about 25 US areas. Cohorts were assigned according to the clinical history that participants reported. Repertoires were generated with immunoSEQ multiplex PCR, while TCRdb's copy carries only in-frame clones and drops some. The data hold a few hundred thousand clones, with 84% observed a single time. The V gene lost 9 bases and the J gene lost 2 bases, with 14 bases spanning the gap. This CDR3 contains 15 residues. Germline V CDR1 and CDR2: SNHLY, FYNNEI. The J gene is TRBJ1-6, the V gene TRBV2; D is perhaps TRBD1 (6 bases). Sequencing was performed on PBMCs or T cells enriched from blood (not recorded which). This clonotype was obtained from a man in his fifties or sixties who had recovered from COVID-19. The CDR3: CASGWGGAYNSPLHF. CDR3 bases: TGTGCCAGTGGATGGGGGGGCGCCTATAATTCACCCCTCCACTTT. Supplemented by reference TRBV2 and TRBJ1-6, the full variable domain reads EPEVTQTPSHQVTQMGQEVILRCVPISNHLYFYWYRQILGQKVEFLVSFYNNEISEKSEIFDDQFSVERPDGSNFTLKIRSTKLEDSAMYFCASGWGGAYNSPLHFGNGTRLTVT.